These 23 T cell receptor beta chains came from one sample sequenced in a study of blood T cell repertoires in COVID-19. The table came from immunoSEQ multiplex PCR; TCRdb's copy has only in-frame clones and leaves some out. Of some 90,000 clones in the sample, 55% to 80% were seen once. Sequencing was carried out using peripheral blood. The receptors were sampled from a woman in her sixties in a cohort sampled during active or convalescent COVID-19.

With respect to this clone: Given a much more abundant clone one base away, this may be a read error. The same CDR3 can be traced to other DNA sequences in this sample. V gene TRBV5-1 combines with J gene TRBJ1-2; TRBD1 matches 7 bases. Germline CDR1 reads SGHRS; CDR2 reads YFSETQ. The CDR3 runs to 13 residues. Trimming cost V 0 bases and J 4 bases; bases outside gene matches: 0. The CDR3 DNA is TGCGCCAGCAGCTTGGCAGGGGGCTATGGCTACACCTTC. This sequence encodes CASSLAGGYGYTF. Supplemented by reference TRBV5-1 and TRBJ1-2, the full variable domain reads KAGVTQTPRYLIKTRGQQVTLSCSPISGHRSVSWYQQTPGQGLQFLFEYFSETQRNKGNFPGRFSGRQFSNSRSEMNVSTLELGDSALYLCASSLAGGYGYTFGSGTRLTVV.

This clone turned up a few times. The CDR3 DNA reads as TGTGCCAGCAGCTGGGGGACAGGGGATGGGAGCAATCAGCCCCAGCATTTT. As protein: CASSWGTGDGSNQPQHF. The gene calls are TRBV5-8 and TRBJ1-5; 10 nucleotides match TRBD1. Trimming took 3 bases from V and 1 from J; bases not matched to a gene: 7. In germline, CDR1 is SGHTS, CDR2 YDEGEE. This CDR3 is built from 17 residues.

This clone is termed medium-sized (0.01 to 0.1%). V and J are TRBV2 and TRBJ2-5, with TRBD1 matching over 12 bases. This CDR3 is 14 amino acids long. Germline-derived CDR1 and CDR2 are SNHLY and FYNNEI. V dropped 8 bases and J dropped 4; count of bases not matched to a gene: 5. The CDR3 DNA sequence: TGTGCCAGCGGGGACAGGGGGCTTAGAGAGACCCAGTACTTC. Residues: CASGDRGLRETQYF.

The CDR3 loop reads CASSGQGQPLTGELFF. In DNA form, the CDR3 reads TGTGCCAGCAGCGGACAGGGCCAACCCCTCACCGGGGAGCTGTTTTTT. The V gene is TRBV9, the J gene TRBJ2-2; 7 nucleotides align to TRBD1. V dropped 3 bases and J dropped 4; count of bases not matched to a gene: 9. Looked up from germline, CDR1 is SGDLS and CDR2 is YYNGEE. This CDR3 is built from 16 residues.

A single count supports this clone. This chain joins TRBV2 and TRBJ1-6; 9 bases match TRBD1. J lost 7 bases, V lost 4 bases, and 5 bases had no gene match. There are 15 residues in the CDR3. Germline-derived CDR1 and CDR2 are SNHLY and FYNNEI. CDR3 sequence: CASSGRDRVNSPLHF. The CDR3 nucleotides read TGTGCCAGCAGTGGCCGGGACAGGGTCAATTCACCCCTCCACTTT.

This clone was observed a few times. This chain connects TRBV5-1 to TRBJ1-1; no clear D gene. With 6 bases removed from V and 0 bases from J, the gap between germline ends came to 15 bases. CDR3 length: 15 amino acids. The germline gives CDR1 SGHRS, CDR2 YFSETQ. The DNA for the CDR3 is TGCGCCAGCAAACCCCCAGACATCATGAACACTGAAGCTTTCTTT. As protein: CASKPPDIMNTEAFF.

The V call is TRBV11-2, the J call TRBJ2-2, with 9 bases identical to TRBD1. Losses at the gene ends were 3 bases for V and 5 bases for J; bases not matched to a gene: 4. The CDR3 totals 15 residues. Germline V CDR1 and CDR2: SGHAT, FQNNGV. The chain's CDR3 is CASSLSTGGTGELFF. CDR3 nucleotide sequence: TGTGCCAGCAGCTTGTCGACAGGGGGTACCGGGGAGCTGTTTTTT.

CDR3 protein: CASSVGVGGVETQYF. In DNA, the CDR3 is TGTGCCAGCAGCGTAGGTGTTGGCGGGGTAGAGACCCAGTACTTC. The genes are TRBV9 and TRBJ2-5, with D maybe TRBD2 (6 bases). Germline V CDR1 and CDR2: SGDLS, YYNGEE. Between the trimmed V and J ends, which lost 0 bases and 4 bases, there was a span of 13 bases. The CDR3 is made up of 15 amino acids.

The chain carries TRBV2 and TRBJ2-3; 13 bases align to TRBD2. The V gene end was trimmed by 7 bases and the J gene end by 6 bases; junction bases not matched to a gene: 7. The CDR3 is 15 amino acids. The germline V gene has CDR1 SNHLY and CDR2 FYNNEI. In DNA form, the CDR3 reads TGTGCCAGCAACTTCGGGACTAGCGGGGTGGATACGCAGTATTTT. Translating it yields CASNFGTSGVDTQYF.

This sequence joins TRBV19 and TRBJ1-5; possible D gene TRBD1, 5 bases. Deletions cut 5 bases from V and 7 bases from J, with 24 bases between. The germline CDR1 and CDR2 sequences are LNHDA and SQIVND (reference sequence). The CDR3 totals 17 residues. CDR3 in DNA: TGTGCCAGTAGTTCACGGGCAGGACATCCCATTCGGCAGCCCCAGCATTTT. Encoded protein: CASSSRAGHPIRQPQHF.

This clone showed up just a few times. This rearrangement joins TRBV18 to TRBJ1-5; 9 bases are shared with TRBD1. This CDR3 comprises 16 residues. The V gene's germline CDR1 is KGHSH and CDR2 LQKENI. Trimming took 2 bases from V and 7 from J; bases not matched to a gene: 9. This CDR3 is CASSPNQQGAGQPQHF. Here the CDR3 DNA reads TGTGCCAGCTCACCAAATCAACAGGGGGCAGGGCAGCCCCAGCATTTT.

The CDR3 spells CASSLGSSGFRDEQFF. In DNA, the CDR3 is TGTGCCAGCAGCTTAGGGTCTAGCGGGTTTAGGGATGAGCAGTTCTTC. The rearrangement uses TRBV7-3 and TRBJ2-1; 8 positions agree with TRBD2. The CDR3 is made up of 16 amino acids. V lost 2 bases, J lost 8 bases, and 11 bases stayed unmatched. Germline-derived CDR1 and CDR2 are SGHTA and FQGTGA. Full variable domain (remainder filled in from reference TRBV7-3 and TRBJ2-1): GAGVSQTPSNKVTEKGKYVELRCDPISGHTALYWYRQSLGQGPEFLIYFQGTGAADDSGLPNDRFFAVRPEGSVSTLKIQRTERGDSAVYLCASSLGSSGFRDEQFFGPGTRLTVL.

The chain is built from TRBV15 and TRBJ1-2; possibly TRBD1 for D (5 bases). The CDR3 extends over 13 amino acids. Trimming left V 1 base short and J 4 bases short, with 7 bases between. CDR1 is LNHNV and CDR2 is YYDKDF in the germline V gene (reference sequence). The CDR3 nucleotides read TGTGCCACCAGCAGAGGCAGGGTCTATGGCTACACCTTC. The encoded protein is CATSRGRVYGYTF.

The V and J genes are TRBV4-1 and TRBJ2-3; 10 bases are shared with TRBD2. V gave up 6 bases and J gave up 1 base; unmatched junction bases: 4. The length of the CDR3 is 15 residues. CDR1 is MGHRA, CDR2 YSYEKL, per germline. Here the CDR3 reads CASSLTSGGTDTQYF. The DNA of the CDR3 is TGCGCCAGCAGTCTAACTAGCGGGGGCACAGATACGCAGTATTTT.

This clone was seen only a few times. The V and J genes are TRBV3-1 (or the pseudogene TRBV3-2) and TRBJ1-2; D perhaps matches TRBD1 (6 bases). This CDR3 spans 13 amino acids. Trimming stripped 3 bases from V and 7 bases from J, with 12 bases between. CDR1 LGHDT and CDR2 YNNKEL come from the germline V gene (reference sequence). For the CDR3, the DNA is TGTGCCAGCAGCCACACAGGGTTTGCTGGCTACACCTTC. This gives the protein CASSHTGFAGYTF.

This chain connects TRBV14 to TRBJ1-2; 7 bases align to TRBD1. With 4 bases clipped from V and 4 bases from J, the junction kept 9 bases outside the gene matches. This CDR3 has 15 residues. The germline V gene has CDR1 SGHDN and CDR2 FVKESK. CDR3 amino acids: CASSRQGVSGYGYTF. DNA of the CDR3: TGTGCCAGCAGCCGTCAGGGGGTGAGCGGCTATGGCTACACCTTC.

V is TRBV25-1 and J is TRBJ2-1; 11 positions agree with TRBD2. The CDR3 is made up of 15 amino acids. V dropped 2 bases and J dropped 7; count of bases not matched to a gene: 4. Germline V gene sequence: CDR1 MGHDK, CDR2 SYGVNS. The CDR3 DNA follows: TGTGCCAGCAGTGAACTAGCGGGGGGCAGGAATGAGCAGTTCTTC. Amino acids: CASSELAGGRNEQFF.

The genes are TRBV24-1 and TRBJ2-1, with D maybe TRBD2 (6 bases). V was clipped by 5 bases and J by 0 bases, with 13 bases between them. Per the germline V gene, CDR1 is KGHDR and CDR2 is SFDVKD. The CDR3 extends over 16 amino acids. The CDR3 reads CATSGGGGSSYNEQFF. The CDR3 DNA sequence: TGTGCCACCAGTGGAGGTGGGGGGAGCTCCTACAATGAGCAGTTCTTC.

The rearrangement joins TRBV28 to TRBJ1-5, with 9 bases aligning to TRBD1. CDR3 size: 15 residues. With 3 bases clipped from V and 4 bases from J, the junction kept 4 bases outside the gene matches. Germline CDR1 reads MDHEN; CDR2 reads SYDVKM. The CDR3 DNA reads TGTGCCAGCAGTTTTCTGGACAGGGGAAATCAGCCCCAGCATTTT. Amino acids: CASSFLDRGNQPQHF.

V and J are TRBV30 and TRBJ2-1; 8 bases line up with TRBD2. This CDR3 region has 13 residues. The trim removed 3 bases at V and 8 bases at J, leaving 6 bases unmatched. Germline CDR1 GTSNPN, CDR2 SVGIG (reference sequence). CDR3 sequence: CAWSDLGGDEQFF. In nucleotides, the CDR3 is TGTGCCTGGAGCGACCTCGGGGGGGATGAGCAGTTCTTC.

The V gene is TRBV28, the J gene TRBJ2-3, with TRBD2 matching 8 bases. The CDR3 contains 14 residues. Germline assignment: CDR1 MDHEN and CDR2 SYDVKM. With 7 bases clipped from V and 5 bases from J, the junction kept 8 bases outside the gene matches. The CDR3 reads CASTVLAAQDTQYF. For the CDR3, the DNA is TGTGCCAGCACCGTACTAGCGGCCCAAGATACGCAGTATTTT.

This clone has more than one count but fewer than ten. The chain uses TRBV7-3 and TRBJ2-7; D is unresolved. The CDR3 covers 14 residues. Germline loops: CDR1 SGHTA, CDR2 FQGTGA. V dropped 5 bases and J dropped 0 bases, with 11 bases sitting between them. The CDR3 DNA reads TGTGCCAGCAGCCCGTCGGGTAGCTCCTACGAGCAGTACTTC. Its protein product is CASSPSGSSYEQYF.

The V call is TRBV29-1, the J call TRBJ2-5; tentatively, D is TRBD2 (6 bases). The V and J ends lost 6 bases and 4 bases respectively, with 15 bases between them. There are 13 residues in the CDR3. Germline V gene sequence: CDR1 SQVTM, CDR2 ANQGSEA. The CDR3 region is CSVVPSGLETQYF. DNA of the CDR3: TGCAGCGTCGTGCCAAGCGGGTTAGAGACCCAGTACTTC.